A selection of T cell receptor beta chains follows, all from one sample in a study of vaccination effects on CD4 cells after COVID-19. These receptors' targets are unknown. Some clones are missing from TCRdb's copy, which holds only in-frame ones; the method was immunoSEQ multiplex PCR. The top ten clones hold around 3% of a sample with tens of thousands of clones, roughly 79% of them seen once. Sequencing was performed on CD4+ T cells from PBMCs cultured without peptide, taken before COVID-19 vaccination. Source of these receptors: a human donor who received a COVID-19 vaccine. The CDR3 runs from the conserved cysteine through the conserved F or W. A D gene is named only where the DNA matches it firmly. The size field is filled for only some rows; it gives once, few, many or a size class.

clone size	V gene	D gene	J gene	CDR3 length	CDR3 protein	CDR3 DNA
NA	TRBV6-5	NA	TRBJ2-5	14	CASSHTKAGETQYF	TGTGCCAGCAGTCACACTAAAGCGGGCGAGACCCAGTACTTC
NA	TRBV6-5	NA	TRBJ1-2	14	CASREHGRDYGYTF	TGTGCCAGCAGGGAGCATGGTCGCGACTATGGCTACACCTTC
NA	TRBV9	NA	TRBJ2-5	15	CASSPTGTPSETQYF	TGTGCCAGCAGCCCCACCGGGACCCCATCGGAGACCCAGTACTTC
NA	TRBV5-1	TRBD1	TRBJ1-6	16	CASSQGQGEYNSPLHF	TGCGCCAGCAGCCAAGGACAGGGGGAGTATAATTCACCCCTCCACTTT
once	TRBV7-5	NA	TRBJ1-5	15	CARSHEGGQNQPQHF	TGTGCCAGAAGCCACGAGGGGGGCCAAAATCAGCCCCAGCATTTT
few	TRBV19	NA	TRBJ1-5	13	CASEVGGRQPQHF	TGTGCCAGTGAGGTGGGGGGAAGGCAGCCCCAGCATTTT
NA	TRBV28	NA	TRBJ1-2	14	CASSLGRASYGYTF	TGTGCCAGCAGTTTGGGCAGGGCTTCCTATGGCTACACCTTC
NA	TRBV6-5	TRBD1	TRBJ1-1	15	CASSYPGGSSTEAFF	TGTGCCAGCAGTTACCCAGGGGGTTCGAGCACTGAAGCTTTCTTT
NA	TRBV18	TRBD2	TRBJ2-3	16	CASSMTSGAVSDTQYF	TGTGCCAGCTCAATGACTAGCGGGGCTGTGTCAGATACGCAGTATTTT
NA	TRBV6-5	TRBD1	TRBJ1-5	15	CASSRGTGENQPQHF	TGTGCCAGCAGTCGCGGGACAGGGGAGAATCAGCCCCAGCATTTT
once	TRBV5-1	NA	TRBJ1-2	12	CASSEGSYGYTF	TGCGCCAGCAGCGAGGGCTCCTATGGCTACACCTTC
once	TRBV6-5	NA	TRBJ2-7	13	CASSPELAYEQYF	TGTGCCAGCAGCCCAGAGTTAGCCTACGAGCAGTACTTC
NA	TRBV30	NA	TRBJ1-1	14	CAWSLDRYNTEAFF	TGTGCCTGGAGTCTCGACAGATATAACACTGAAGCTTTCTTT
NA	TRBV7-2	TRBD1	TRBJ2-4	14	CASSLPGGWNIQYF	TGTGCCAGCAGCTTACCAGGGGGATGGAACATTCAGTACTTC